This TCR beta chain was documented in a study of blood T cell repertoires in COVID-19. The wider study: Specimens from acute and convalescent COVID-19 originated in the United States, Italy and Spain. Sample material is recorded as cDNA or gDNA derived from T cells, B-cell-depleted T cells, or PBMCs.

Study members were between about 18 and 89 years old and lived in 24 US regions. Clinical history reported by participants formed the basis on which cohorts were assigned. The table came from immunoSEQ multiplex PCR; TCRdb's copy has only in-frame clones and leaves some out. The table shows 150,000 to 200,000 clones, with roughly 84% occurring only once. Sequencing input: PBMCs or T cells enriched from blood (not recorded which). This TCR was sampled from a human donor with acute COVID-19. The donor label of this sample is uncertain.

For the CDR3, the DNA is TGTGCCAGCAGCCCAACCGACATATCGGGGTCCCAGCATTTT. Protein sequence: CASSPTDISGSQHF. V is TRBV9 and J is TRBJ1-5; no clear D. The CDR3 extends over 14 amino acids. The V gene's germline CDR1 is SGDLS and CDR2 YYNGEE. Trimming took off 4 bases at V and 11 bases at J, with 19 bases between the two ends. Supplemented by reference TRBV9 and TRBJ1-5, the full variable domain reads DSGVTQTPKHLITATGQRVTLRCSPRSGDLSVYWYQQSLDQGLQFLIQYYNGEERAKGNILERFSAQQFPDLHSELNLSSLELGDSALYFCASSPTDISGSQHFGDGTRLSIL.